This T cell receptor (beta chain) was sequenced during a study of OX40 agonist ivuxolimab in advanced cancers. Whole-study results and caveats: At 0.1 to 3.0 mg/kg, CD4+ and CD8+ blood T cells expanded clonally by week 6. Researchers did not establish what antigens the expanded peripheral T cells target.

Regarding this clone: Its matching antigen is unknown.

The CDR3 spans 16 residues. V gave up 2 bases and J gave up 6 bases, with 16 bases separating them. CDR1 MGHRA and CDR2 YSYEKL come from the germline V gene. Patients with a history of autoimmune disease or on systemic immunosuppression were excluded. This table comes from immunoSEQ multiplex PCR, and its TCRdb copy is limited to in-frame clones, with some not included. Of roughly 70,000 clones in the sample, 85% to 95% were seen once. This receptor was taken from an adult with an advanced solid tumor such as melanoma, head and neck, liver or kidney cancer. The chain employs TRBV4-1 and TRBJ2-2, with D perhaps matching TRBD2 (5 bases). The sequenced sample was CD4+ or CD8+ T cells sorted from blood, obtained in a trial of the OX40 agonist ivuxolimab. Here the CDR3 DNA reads TGCGCCAGCAGCCAAAGAAGTCTAGCTAGGGCCGGGGAGCTGTTTTTT. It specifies CASSQRSLARAGELFF.